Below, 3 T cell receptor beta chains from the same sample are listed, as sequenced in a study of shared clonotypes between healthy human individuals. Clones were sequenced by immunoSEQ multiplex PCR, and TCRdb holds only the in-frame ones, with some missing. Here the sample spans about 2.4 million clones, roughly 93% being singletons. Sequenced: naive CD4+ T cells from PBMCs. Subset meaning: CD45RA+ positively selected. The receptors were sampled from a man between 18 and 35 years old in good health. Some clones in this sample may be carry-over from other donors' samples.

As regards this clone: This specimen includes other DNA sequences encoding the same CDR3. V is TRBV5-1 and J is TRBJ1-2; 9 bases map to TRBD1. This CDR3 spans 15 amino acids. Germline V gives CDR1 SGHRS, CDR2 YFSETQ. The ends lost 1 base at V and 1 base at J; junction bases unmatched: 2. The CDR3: CASSLLTGGNYGYTF. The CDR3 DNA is TGCGCCAGCAGCTTGCTGACAGGGGGTAACTATGGCTACACCTTC.

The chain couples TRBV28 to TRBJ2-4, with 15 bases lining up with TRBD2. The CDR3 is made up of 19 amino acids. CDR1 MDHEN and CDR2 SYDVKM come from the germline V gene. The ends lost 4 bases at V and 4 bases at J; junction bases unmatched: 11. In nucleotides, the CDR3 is TGTGCCAGCAGTTACGGGGGACTAGCGGGAGGAGGGTGGAAAAACATTCAGTACTTC. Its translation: CASSYGGLAGGGWKNIQYF. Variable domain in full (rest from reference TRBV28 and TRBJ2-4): DVKVTQSSRYLVKRTGEKVFLECVQDMDHENMFWYRQDPGLGLRLIYFSYDVKMKEKGDIPEGYSVSREKKERFSLILESASTNQTSMYLCASSYGGLAGGGWKNIQYFGAGTRLSVL.

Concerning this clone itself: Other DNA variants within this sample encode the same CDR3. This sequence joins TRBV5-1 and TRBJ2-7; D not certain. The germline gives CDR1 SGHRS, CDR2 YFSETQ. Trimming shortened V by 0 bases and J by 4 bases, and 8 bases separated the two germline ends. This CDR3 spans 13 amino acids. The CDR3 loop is CASSLGQEYEQYF. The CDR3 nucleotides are TGCGCCAGCAGCTTGGGTCAGGAGTACGAGCAGTACTTC.